This T cell receptor beta chain emerged from a study of cytomegalovirus exposure and HLA in healthy donors. Study findings and constraints: Researchers counted roughly 160 TCR beta chains as cytomegalovirus-associated.

The PCR used 60 Vbeta and 13 Jbeta primers. As originally analysed: Later analysis identified around 85 million unique TCR beta chains, around 10 million shared. Measured with immunoSEQ multiplex PCR; TCRdb has only the in-frame clones, and not every one. Clone size and the V and J calls come from that table; the DNA yielded D and trimming. This table holds over 90,000 clones, 60% to 75% found once. Comments on this clone: Its antigen remains unknown.

V shed 4 bases and J 2 bases; nucleotides not matched to a gene: 6. The CDR3 is made up of 16 amino acids. Germline CDR1 and CDR2: MDHEN and SYDVKM. The clonotype originates from a man in his sixties in good health and CMV-seronegative. The chain employs TRBV28 and TRBJ1-3, with TRBD1 matching over 9 bases. Sample: PBMCs. The CDR3 loop reads CASSSVDRGAGNTIYF. CDR3 sequence (DNA): TGTGCCAGCAGTTCAGTGGACAGGGGAGCTGGAAACACCATATATTTT.